This T cell receptor beta chain is drawn from a study of cytomegalovirus exposure and HLA in healthy donors. The CDR3 sequence is 17 residues long. Germline V lookup: CDR1 SGDLS, CDR2 YYNGEE. J lost 2 bases, V lost 0 bases, and 5 bases had no gene match. The PCR had 60 Vbeta and 13 Jbeta primers. Here immunoSEQ multiplex PCR was the method, and the copy in TCRdb shows in-frame clones only, minus some. This sample has about 150,000 clones, with 80% to 85% found just once. The sample taken for sequencing was PBMCs. This sequence was found in a boy aged 2 to 10 in good health and CMV-seronegative. J is TRBJ2-1 and V is TRBV9; 10 bases fit TRBD2. The CDR3 bases are TGTGCCAGCAGCGTAGGGACAGCGGGAGGGGCCTACAATGAGCAGTTCTTC. Residues: CASSVGTAGGAYNEQFF.